This T cell receptor beta chain was sequenced in a study of blood T cells in healthy people across ages. Through a sample-barcoded 5' primer and a J-beta primer mix, a second PCR was run for roughly 6 to 11 cycles. TCRdb redid the calling of the 5' RACE reads with MiXCR, one entry per CDR3 protein. The repertoire holds about 900,000 distinct CDR3 sequences, with around 48% as singletons. A minimum of 6 micrograms of total RNA was extracted per sample. The CDR3 has 11 residues. Germline V lookup: CDR1 SQVTM, CDR2 ANQGSEA. The V end lost 7 bases, the J end lost 7 bases, and 14 bases lay between the germline ends.

The clonotype was recovered from a man under 40 in good health. The gene calls are TRBV29-1 and TRBJ2-7; no reliable D call. Sequences were obtained from blood. In nucleotides, the CDR3 is TGCAGCGCCCATGACTCAGGAGAGCAGTACTTC. Amino acid sequence: CSAHDSGEQYF.